This T cell receptor (beta chain) was profiled in a study of T cell responses to AZD1222 COVID-19 vaccine. Study-wide results and limits: Seropositive AZD1222 recipients at baseline numbered only five or six. Donors were chiefly white British, with a greater number of females, and clonal diversity was perhaps underestimated.

Note on this clone: Its target is unknown.

This CDR3 region has 14 residues. Germline V lookup: CDR1 SGHAT, CDR2 FQNNGV. V shed 11 bases and J shed 1 base, with 16 bases lying between them. Clones were read by immunoSEQ multiplex PCR, and TCRdb kept only the in-frame ones, dropping some. The repertoire consists of under 140,000 clones, with around 93% occurring once and the leading ten covering roughly 3.1%. The sample in question was peripheral blood, obtained 28 days after the second AZD1222 dose. This TCR came from an adult who received the AZD1222 COVID-19 vaccine. This chain uses TRBV11-2 with TRBJ2-3; tentatively, D is TRBD1 (7 bases). The CDR3 spells CAAAGGPGTDTQYF. CDR3 DNA: TGTGCCGCGGCAGGGGGGCCTGGCACAGATACGCAGTATTTT.